The 20 T cell receptor beta chains listed next were all sequenced from one sample in a study of response to subunit inactivated influenza vaccine. TCRdb re-called the RT-PCR reads through MiXCR, storing one row per CDR3 protein. The sample lists about 160,000 distinct CDR3 sequences; approximately 11% were seen once. The sequences come from non-naive T cells sorted from PBMCs, collected about 40 days after vaccination. Receptors originate from a man aged 50-60 years who received an inactivated influenza vaccine.

This clonotype was seen a handful of times. This chain uses TRBV20-1 with TRBJ1-1, with 8 bases fitting TRBD1. Germline lookup yields CDR1 DFQATT and CDR2 SNEGSKA (reference sequence). The length of the CDR3 is 16 residues. V was pared by 0 bases and J by 4 bases, with 10 bases of the junction left unmatched. The DNA of the CDR3 is TGCAGTGCTAGAGATCCCCTACAAACAGGGGGCACTGAAGCTTTCTTT. This gives the protein CSARDPLQTGGTEAFF.

This clonotype was counted a few times. The chain employs TRBV5-1 and TRBJ2-1, with D perhaps TRBD2 (7 bases). Germline V lookup: CDR1 SGHRS, CDR2 YFSETQ. V gave up 0 bases and J gave up 5 bases, with 15 bases separating them. This CDR3 spans 16 amino acids. CDR3 sequence (DNA): TGCGCCAGCAGCTTGGGGGGGGGGCAGGCGAACAATGAGCAGTTCTTC. This sequence encodes CASSLGGGQANNEQFF.

This clonotype occurred a few times. V usage is TRBV2 and J usage is TRBJ1-2, with a tentative D call TRBD1 (5 bases). The V and J ends lost 7 bases and 6 bases respectively, with 15 bases between them. Germline CDR1 reads SNHLY; CDR2 reads FYNNEI. CDR3 length equals 13 residues. This CDR3 is CASTFGRVDGYTF. The CDR3 bases are TGTGCCAGCACATTCGGCAGGGTCGATGGCTACACCTTC.

This clonotype was counted between two and nine times. The chain recombines TRBV19 with TRBJ2-2; D may be TRBD1 (6 bases). V lost 9 bases and J lost 4, with 15 bases in between. This CDR3 comprises 14 residues. In germline, CDR1 is LNHDA, CDR2 SQIVND (reference sequence). The CDR3 reads CASDGQYGTGELFF. CDR3 nucleotide sequence: TGTGCCAGCGATGGACAGTACGGCACCGGGGAGCTGTTTTTT.

This clonotype was seen a handful of times. This rearrangement joins TRBV28 to TRBJ2-5; a weak D match, TRBD2 (6 bases). V lost 4 bases, J lost 2 bases, and 11 bases lay in between. Germline V lookup: CDR1 MDHEN, CDR2 SYDVKM. The CDR3 contains 14 residues. Written as DNA, the CDR3 is TGTGCCAGCAGTTCCCCACGGGAGCAAGAGACCCAGTACTTC. It translates to CASSSPREQETQYF.

This chain joins TRBV5-8 and TRBJ2-7; D call uncertain. Between the trimmed V and J ends, which lost 0 bases and 9 bases, there was a span of 7 bases. Germline assignment: CDR1 SGHTS and CDR2 YDEGEE. The CDR3 sequence is 11 residues long. CDR3 region: CASSLAGGQYF. In DNA form, the CDR3 reads TGTGCCAGCAGCTTGGCGGGTGGGCAGTACTTC.

This clonotype was detected many times. V usage is TRBV20-1 and J usage is TRBJ1-4; TRBD1 matches at 8 bases. With 0 bases clipped from V and 4 bases from J, the junction kept 10 bases outside the gene matches. Germline V lookup: CDR1 DFQATT, CDR2 SNEGSKA (reference sequence). The length of the CDR3 is 17 residues. This CDR3 is CSARDLGRGLDNEKLFF. The CDR3 bases are TGCAGTGCTAGAGATCTCGGCAGGGGGCTTGATAATGAAAAACTGTTTTTT.

The chain is built from TRBV5-1 and TRBJ1-4; 7 nucleotides align to TRBD1. V shed 0 bases, J shed 4 bases, and the junction held 6 bases outside the gene matches. Per the germline V gene, CDR1 is SGHRS and CDR2 is YFSETQ. The CDR3 contains 16 residues. In DNA, the CDR3 is TGCGCCAGCAGCTTGGAAGGGACAGTCCTTAATGAAAAACTGTTTTTT. Translated: CASSLEGTVLNEKLFF.

This clonotype showed up many times. The rearrangement links TRBV7-2 to TRBJ2-5; D might be TRBD2 (7 bases). CDR1 is SGHTA and CDR2 is FQGNSA in the germline V gene. Trimming pared 6 bases from V and 1 base from J, leaving 12 bases between. The CDR3 extends over 14 amino acids. The CDR3 spells CASSKGGVQETQYF. The CDR3 DNA reads as TGTGCCAGCAGTAAGGGGGGGGTCCAAGAGACCCAGTACTTC. The full variable domain, its missing parts supplied by reference TRBV7-2 and TRBJ2-5, is GAGVSQSPSNKVTEKGKDVELRCDPISGHTALYWYRQSLGQGLEFLIYFQGNSAPDKSGLPSDRFSAERTGGSVSTLTIQRTQQEDSAVYLCASSKGGVQETQYFGPGTRLLVL.

This sequence joins TRBV6-1 and TRBJ1-1; D perhaps matches TRBD1 (5 bases). The CDR3 has 13 residues. CDR1 and CDR2 from the germline V gene are MNHNS and SASEGT. Trimming cost V 8 bases and J 4 bases, with 14 bases left between them. The CDR3 reads CASHGAGGTEAFF. For the CDR3, the DNA is TGTGCCAGCCATGGAGCGGGGGGCACTGAAGCTTTCTTT.

A single count supports this clonotype. The chain is built from TRBV2 and TRBJ1-1; 8 bases fit TRBD1. V was pared by 5 bases and J by 5 bases, with 13 bases of the junction left unmatched. The CDR3 runs 16 residues. Germline V lookup: CDR1 SNHLY, CDR2 FYNNEI. In DNA, the CDR3 is TGTGCCAGCAGTCTAAACGCTTATCGGACAGGGACTGAAGCTTTCTTT. Encoded protein: CASSLNAYRTGTEAFF.

This clonotype came up a few times. This chain links TRBV7-9 with TRBJ2-5; 7 nucleotides match TRBD1. Germline values: CDR1 SEHNR, CDR2 FQNEAQ (reference sequence). The CDR3 has 17 amino acids. The V segment lost 5 bases and the J segment 1 base; nucleotides outside the gene matches: 13. CDR3 DNA: TGTGCCAGCAGCCATTCCCTGAGGGGGCTCCCCCAAGAGACCCAGTACTTC. This sequence encodes CASSHSLRGLPQETQYF.

Ten or more counts support this clonotype. This sequence joins TRBV20-1 and TRBJ2-5; D is possibly TRBD2 (6 bases). Germline V gene data show CDR1 as DFQATT and CDR2 as SNEGSKA (reference sequence). There are 14 residues in the CDR3. V was clipped by 1 base and J by 3 bases, with 12 bases between them. CDR3 in amino acids: CSARGLDYKETQYF. DNA for the CDR3: TGCAGTGCTAGAGGACTAGACTATAAAGAGACCCAGTACTTC.

This clonotype showed up just a few times. This could be a read error, since a much larger clone is one nucleotide away. The chain is built from TRBV20-1 and TRBJ2-7, with 10 bases lining up with TRBD1. The CDR3 is 12 residues long. Looked up from germline, CDR1 is DFQATT and CDR2 is SNEGSKA (reference sequence). Unmatched junction bases numbered 3, after V lost 5 bases and J lost 5 bases. CDR3 coding DNA: TGCAGTGCTTCCGGGACAGGGGACGAGCAGTACTTC. This codes for CSASGTGDEQYF.

Of note for this clonotype: One base away lies a much larger clone, so this may be a sequencing read error. The CDR3 bases are TGCGCCAGCACCCCGGGGGTTTCCAAACACAATGTGCAGTTCTTC. Amino acid sequence: CASTPGVSKHNVQFF. The chain joins TRBV4-3 to TRBJ2-1, with D possibly TRBD2 on 6 matching bases. The CDR3 loop spans 15 amino acids. CDR1 is LGHNA and CDR2 is YSLEER in the germline V gene.

This clonotype was seen only a few times. The chain combines TRBV2 with TRBJ2-3; D ambiguous. CDR3 length: 16 residues. Germline assignment: CDR1 SNHLY and CDR2 FYNNEI. V was shortened by 0 bases and J by 3 bases, with 13 bases between the two germline ends. CDR3 loop: CASSEALGYYTDTQYF. The CDR3 DNA sequence: TGTGCCAGCAGTGAAGCTTTGGGGTATTATACAGATACGCAGTATTTT.

This clonotype was seen ten or more times. This chain uses TRBV4-3 with TRBJ2-1; 8 bases match TRBD2. In germline, CDR1 is LGHNA, CDR2 YSLEER. V gave up 3 bases and J gave up 3 bases; unmatched junction bases: 7. The CDR3 length is 16 residues. The CDR3 region has the DNA TGCGCCAGCAGCCACTCGGGAGGGTTATTCTACAATGAGCAGTTCTTC. It translates to CASSHSGGLFYNEQFF.

Notes on this clonotype: With a much larger clone just one base away, this may be a read error. The chain is built from TRBV20-1 and TRBJ2-5; TRBD1 agrees at 8 bases. The V and J ends lost 3 bases and 5 bases, in that order; junction bases with no gene match: 2. Germline values: CDR1 DFQATT, CDR2 SNEGSKA (reference sequence). This CDR3 is built from 12 residues. CDR3 coding DNA: TGCAGTGCTAGGGACAGGGATGAGACCCAGTACTTC. As protein: CSARDRDETQYF.

This clonotype was detected a few times. The CDR3 region is CASSQAAAGGTDTQYF. The CDR3 DNA reads TGCGCCAGCAGCCAAGCTGCAGCGGGGGGCACAGATACGCAGTATTTT. This chain uses TRBV4-3 with TRBJ2-3, with 8 bases identical to TRBD2. Germline V gene sequence: CDR1 LGHNA, CDR2 YSLEER. This CDR3 is built from 16 residues. The trim removed 1 base at V and 1 base at J, leaving 4 bases unmatched.

The sample holds many counts of this clonotype. CDR3 coding DNA: TGCAGTGCAACGGACGTCCGACAGAGCTCCTACGAGCAGTACTTC. As protein: CSATDVRQSSYEQYF. The rearrangement uses TRBV20-1 and TRBJ2-7, with D possibly being TRBD1 (5 bases). The CDR3 runs 15 residues. Per germline, CDR1 DFQATT and CDR2 SNEGSKA (reference sequence). Trimming took 6 bases from V and 0 from J, leaving 18 bases between them.